This TCR beta chain was identified during a study of CD4 T cells in relation to SARS-CoV-2 and coronaviruses. Study in general: ViraFEST: roughly ten-day antigen culture of PBMCs, then TCR beta CDR3 sequencing.

The data were produced by immunoSEQ multiplex PCR, yet TCRdb's version contains in-frame clones alone and is incomplete. The table has about 20,000 clones, roughly 77% seen once; the top ten hold around 14%. CD4+ T cells from unexposed donors were obtained before the COVID-19 pandemic (2011-2018). After roughly ten days of culture, CD4+ T cells were isolated. Unexposed-donor CD4+ T cells were probed with SARS-CoV-2 S/N and four cold-coronavirus spikes, cells permitting. The study's findings and limits: In roughly two thirds of donors, memory CD4+ clonotypes crossrecognized SARS-CoV-2 and at least one common cold coronavirus spike. Each donor contributed either pre-pandemic or post-infection samples, not both.

The V and J ends lost 3 bases and 7 bases, in that order; junction bases with no gene match: 1. This CDR3 spans 13 amino acids. Germline CDR1 reads MDHEN; CDR2 reads SYDVKM. A word on this clone: The antigen is not known.

The receptor's source is a human donor in good health. This chain connects TRBV28 to TRBJ2-1; 9 bases agree with TRBD2. Sequencing input: CD4+ T cells from PBMCs, cultured in vitro. The CDR3 loop reads CASSFLAGNEQFF. The DNA of the CDR3 is TGTGCCAGCAGTTTTCTAGCGGGAAATGAGCAGTTCTTC.